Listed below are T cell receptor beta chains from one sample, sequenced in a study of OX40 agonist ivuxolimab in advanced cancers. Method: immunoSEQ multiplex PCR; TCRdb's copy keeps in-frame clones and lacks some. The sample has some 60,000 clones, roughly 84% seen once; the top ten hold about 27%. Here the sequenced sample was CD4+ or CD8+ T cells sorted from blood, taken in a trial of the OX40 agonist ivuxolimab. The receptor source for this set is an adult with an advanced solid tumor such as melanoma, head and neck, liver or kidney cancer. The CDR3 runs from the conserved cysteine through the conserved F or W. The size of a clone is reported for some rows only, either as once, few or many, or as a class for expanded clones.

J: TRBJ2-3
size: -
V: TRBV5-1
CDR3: CASSPGTSGDVTDTQYF

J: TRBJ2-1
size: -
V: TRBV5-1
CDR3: CASSLIPDSSYNEQFF

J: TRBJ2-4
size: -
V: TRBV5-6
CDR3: CASSLVFEVFSKNIQYF

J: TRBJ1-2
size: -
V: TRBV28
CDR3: CASRRGQTYGYTF

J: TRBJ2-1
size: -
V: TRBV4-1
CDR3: CASSRDGQGEQFF

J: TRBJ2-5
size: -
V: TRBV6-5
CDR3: CASNEAGGEAQYF

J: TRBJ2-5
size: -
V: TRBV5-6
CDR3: CASSFKTQYF

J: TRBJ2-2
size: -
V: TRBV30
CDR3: CAWKTGPRRTGELFF

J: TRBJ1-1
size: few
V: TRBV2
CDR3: CASSVGQGSTEAFF

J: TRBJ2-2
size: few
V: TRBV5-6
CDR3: CASSTLHRGDTGELFF

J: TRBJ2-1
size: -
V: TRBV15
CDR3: CATSLAREQFF

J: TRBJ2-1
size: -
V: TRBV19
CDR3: CASSPQPSSPERIF

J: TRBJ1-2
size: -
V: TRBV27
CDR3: CASSLSPDGVGGYTF

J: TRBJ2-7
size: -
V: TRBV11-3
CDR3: CASSSSNGEQYF

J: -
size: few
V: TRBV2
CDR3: CASRGTSGGSYEQYF

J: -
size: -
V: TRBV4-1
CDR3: CASSPTRDAYYEQYF

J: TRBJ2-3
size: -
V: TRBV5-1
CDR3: CASSATQGADTQYF

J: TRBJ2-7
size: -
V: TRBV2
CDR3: CASSGIDTYEQYF

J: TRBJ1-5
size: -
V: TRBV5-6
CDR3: CASSWGGGNQPQHF

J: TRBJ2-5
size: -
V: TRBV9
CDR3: CASSVVGGGQETQYF

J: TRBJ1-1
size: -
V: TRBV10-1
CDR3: CASSSGRLNTEAFF

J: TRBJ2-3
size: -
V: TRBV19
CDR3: CASSIGPSGRFTDTQYF

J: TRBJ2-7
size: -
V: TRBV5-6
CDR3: CASSSDRAPRNEQYF

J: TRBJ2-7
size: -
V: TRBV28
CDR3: CASSFVLGGTYEQYF

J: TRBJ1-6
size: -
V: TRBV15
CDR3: CATSRDGPGQGRNSPLHF

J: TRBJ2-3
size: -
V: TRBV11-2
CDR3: CASSTPAATDTQYF

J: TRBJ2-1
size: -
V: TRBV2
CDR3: CASTVHRGEGYEQFF

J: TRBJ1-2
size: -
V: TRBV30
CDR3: CAWSAQGAGSYGYTF

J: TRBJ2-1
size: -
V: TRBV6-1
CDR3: CASSDGFSYNEQFF

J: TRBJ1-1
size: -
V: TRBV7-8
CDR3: CASSLGGPTEAFF

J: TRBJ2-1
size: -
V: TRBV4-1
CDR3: CASSQLGGEQFF

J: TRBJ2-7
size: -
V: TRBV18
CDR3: CASSDIPTGGGIYEQYF

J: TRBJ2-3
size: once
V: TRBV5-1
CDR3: CASTPMDFTDTQYF

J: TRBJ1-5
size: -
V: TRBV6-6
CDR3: CASSFTQGARNQPQHF

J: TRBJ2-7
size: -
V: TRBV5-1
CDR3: CASSLAPVSYEQYF

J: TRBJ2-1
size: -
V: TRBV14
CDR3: CASSQDSPWTVSYNEQFF

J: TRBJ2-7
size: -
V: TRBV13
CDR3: CATEPRGLGSSYEQYF

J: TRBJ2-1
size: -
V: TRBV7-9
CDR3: CASSFSGLAKSYNEQFF

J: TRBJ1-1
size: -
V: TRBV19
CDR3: CASHHVGMNTEAFF

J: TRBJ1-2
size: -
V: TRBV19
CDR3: CASRGTRGMYYGYTF

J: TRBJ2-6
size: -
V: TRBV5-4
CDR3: CASSPPVGAGANVLTF

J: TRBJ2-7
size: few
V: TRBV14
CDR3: CASSRLQRGAPYEQYF

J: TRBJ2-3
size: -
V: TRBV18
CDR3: CASSPRDRGNTDTQYF

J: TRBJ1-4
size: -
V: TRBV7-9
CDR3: CASSLGLTTGTNEKLFF

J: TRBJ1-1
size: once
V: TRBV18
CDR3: CASSPIGTNTEAFF